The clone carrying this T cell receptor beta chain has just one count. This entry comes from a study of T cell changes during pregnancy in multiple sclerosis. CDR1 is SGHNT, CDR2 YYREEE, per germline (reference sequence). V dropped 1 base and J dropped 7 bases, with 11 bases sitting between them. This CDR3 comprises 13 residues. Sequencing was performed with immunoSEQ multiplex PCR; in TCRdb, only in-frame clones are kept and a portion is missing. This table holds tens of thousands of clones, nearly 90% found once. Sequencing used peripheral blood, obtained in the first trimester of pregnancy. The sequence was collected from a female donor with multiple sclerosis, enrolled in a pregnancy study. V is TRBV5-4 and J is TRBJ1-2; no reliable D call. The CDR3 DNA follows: TGTGCCAGCAGCTTGTTGGGCAGCTCTGGCTACACCTTC. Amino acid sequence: CASSLLGSSGYTF.